This is a list of T cell receptor beta chains from one sample in a study of cytomegalovirus exposure and HLA in healthy donors. Clones were sequenced by immunoSEQ multiplex PCR, and TCRdb holds only the in-frame ones, with some missing. The data show 150,000 to 250,000 clones, more than 75% seen once. Input material: PBMCs. The receptors stem from a woman in her forties or fifties in good health and CMV-seropositive. CDR3s include the opening cysteine and the closing phenylalanine or tryptophan. The order of the fields is D gene, V gene, J gene, clone size, CDR3 DNA, CDR3 protein. D genes are given only for firm matches. Only part of the rows carry a size: once, few, many, or a class if the clone is expanded.

d_call: -; v_call: TRBV9; j_call: TRBJ2-2; clone_size: -; cdr3_nt: TGTGCCAGCACCCCCAGCACGGCCAGGTCAGGGGAGCTGTTTTTT; cdr3_aa: CASTPSTARSGELFF
d_call: TRBD2; v_call: TRBV6-6; j_call: TRBJ2-7; clone_size: -; cdr3_nt: TGTGCCAGCAGTTACTCGACTAGCCTCGAGCAGTACTTC; cdr3_aa: CASSYSTSLEQYF
d_call: TRBD2; v_call: TRBV7-3; j_call: TRBJ2-3; clone_size: -; cdr3_nt: TGTGCCAGCAGCTTAAAAGCGGGAGGGCCCACAGATACGCAGTATTTT; cdr3_aa: CASSLKAGGPTDTQYF
d_call: -; v_call: TRBV2; j_call: TRBJ1-6; clone_size: few; cdr3_nt: TGTGCCAGCAGTGGGGCAGGCGAGAATTCACCCCTCCACTTT; cdr3_aa: CASSGAGENSPLHF
d_call: -; v_call: TRBV7-8; j_call: TRBJ1-5; clone_size: -; cdr3_nt: TGTGCCAGCAGCCTCGGCGTGGGCGCAGGTCAGCCCCAGCATTTT; cdr3_aa: CASSLGVGAGQPQHF
d_call: -; v_call: TRBV6-5; j_call: TRBJ1-3; clone_size: -; cdr3_nt: TGTGCCAGCAGTTACACAACAGGGGGAAACACCATATATTTT; cdr3_aa: CASSYTTGGNTIYF
d_call: -; v_call: TRBV29-1; j_call: TRBJ1-6; clone_size: -; cdr3_nt: TGCAGCGTGCAACAGGGAAATAATTCACCCCTCCACTTT; cdr3_aa: CSVQQGNNSPLHF
d_call: TRBD1; v_call: TRBV6-5; j_call: TRBJ2-3; clone_size: -; cdr3_nt: TGTGCCAGCAGTTACGGACAGGGGGGCACAGATACGCAGTATTTT; cdr3_aa: CASSYGQGGTDTQYF
d_call: -; v_call: TRBV5-1; j_call: TRBJ2-3; clone_size: -; cdr3_nt: TGCGCCAGCAGGGCAGGGCCTAGCACAGATACGCAGTATTTT; cdr3_aa: CASRAGPSTDTQYF
d_call: TRBD2; v_call: TRBV28; j_call: TRBJ2-1; clone_size: -; cdr3_nt: TGTGCCAGCAGTATATCTAGCGGGGGTCGAGACAATGAGCAGTTCTTC; cdr3_aa: CASSISSGGRDNEQFF
d_call: -; v_call: TRBV5-6; j_call: TRBJ1-1; clone_size: -; cdr3_nt: TGTGCCAGCAGCCCCGGACGGGGAAACACTGAAGCTTTCTTT; cdr3_aa: CASSPGRGNTEAFF
d_call: TRBD2; v_call: TRBV11-2; j_call: TRBJ2-1; clone_size: few; cdr3_nt: TGTGCCAGCAGCTTAGCGGGAGGGGTCTACAATGAGCAGTTCTTC; cdr3_aa: CASSLAGGVYNEQFF
d_call: -; v_call: TRBV7-9; j_call: TRBJ1-6; clone_size: -; cdr3_nt: TGTGCCAGCAGCACCGGACAAGACGGTTCACCCCTCCACTTT; cdr3_aa: CASSTGQDGSPLHF
d_call: TRBD1; v_call: TRBV27; j_call: TRBJ2-7; clone_size: -; cdr3_nt: TGTGCCAGCAGTGTATCCGGGACAGGGCCCTACGAGCAGTACTTC; cdr3_aa: CASSVSGTGPYEQYF
d_call: TRBD1; v_call: TRBV28; j_call: TRBJ1-5; clone_size: -; cdr3_nt: TGTGCCAGCAACTTCCACAGGGGAAATCAGCCCCAGCATTTT; cdr3_aa: CASNFHRGNQPQHF
d_call: -; v_call: TRBV6-5; j_call: TRBJ1-2; clone_size: -; cdr3_nt: TGTGCCAGCACCCCCGGGGGATTGAACTATGGCTACACCTTC; cdr3_aa: CASTPGGLNYGYTF
d_call: TRBD1; v_call: TRBV28; j_call: TRBJ1-5; clone_size: -; cdr3_nt: TGTGCCAGCAGTCTATTACCGGGACAGGGTCAGCCCCAGCATTTT; cdr3_aa: CASSLLPGQGQPQHF
d_call: -; v_call: TRBV21-1; j_call: TRBJ2-7; clone_size: -; cdr3_nt: TGTGCCAGCAGCCCCCATTTGGGGGGGGGACCCTACGAGCAGTACTTC; cdr3_aa: CASSPHLGGGPYEQYF
d_call: TRBD2; v_call: TRBV18; j_call: TRBJ2-2; clone_size: -; cdr3_nt: TGTGCCAGCTCACCCCCAGGACTAGCGGCGAACACCGGGGAGCTGTTTTTT; cdr3_aa: CASSPPGLAANTGELFF
d_call: TRBD1; v_call: TRBV5-1; j_call: TRBJ2-5; clone_size: -; cdr3_nt: TGCGCCAGCACCGGACAGGGGGCGAGAGAGGAGACCCAGTACTTC; cdr3_aa: CASTGQGAREETQYF
d_call: TRBD1; v_call: TRBV6-5; j_call: TRBJ2-7; clone_size: once; cdr3_nt: TGTGCCAGCAGATATTCCCAGGGACAGGGGTACGAGCAGTACTTC; cdr3_aa: CASRYSQGQGYEQYF
d_call: -; v_call: TRBV28; j_call: TRBJ1-5; clone_size: -; cdr3_nt: TGTGCCACCCTCTTGGGGCTGGGCAATCAGCCCCAGCATTTT; cdr3_aa: CATLLGLGNQPQHF
d_call: -; v_call: TRBV6-6; j_call: TRBJ1-1; clone_size: -; cdr3_nt: TGTGCCAGCAGGCGTTACAGGACCCTGGACACTGAAGCTTTCTTT; cdr3_aa: CASRRYRTLDTEAFF
d_call: TRBD1; v_call: TRBV5-6; j_call: TRBJ1-2; clone_size: -; cdr3_nt: TGTGCCAGCAGCTTGAGGACAGGGAAGAGGACCTTC; cdr3_aa: CASSLRTGKRTF
d_call: -; v_call: TRBV7-9; j_call: TRBJ2-7; clone_size: -; cdr3_nt: TGTTCCAGCAGTCCGAAACCGGGACATTCCTACGAGCAGTACTTC; cdr3_aa: CSSSPKPGHSYEQYF
d_call: -; v_call: TRBV5-5; j_call: TRBJ2-7; clone_size: -; cdr3_nt: TGTGCCAGCAGTTACGGAGGAGGGTGGCCCCGTCCCTACGAGCAGTACTTC; cdr3_aa: CASSYGGGWPRPYEQYF
d_call: -; v_call: TRBV6-5; j_call: TRBJ2-2; clone_size: once; cdr3_nt: TGTGCCTTTGCAGGGGTCACCGGGGAGCTGTTTTTT; cdr3_aa: CAFAGVTGELFF
d_call: -; v_call: TRBV27; j_call: TRBJ2-6; clone_size: -; cdr3_nt: TGTGCCAGCAGACCTTCTGGGGCCAACGGCCTGACTTTC; cdr3_aa: CASRPSGANGLTF
d_call: -; v_call: TRBV19; j_call: TRBJ1-4; clone_size: -; cdr3_nt: TGTGCCAGTAGCCTCCCCCAAAACGTCGTCGGTAATGAAAAACTGTTTTTT; cdr3_aa: CASSLPQNVVGNEKLFF
d_call: TRBD1; v_call: TRBV2; j_call: TRBJ2-2; clone_size: -; cdr3_nt: TGTGCCAGCAGGGGACAGGGGCGGAACACCGGGGAGCTGTTTTTT; cdr3_aa: CASRGQGRNTGELFF
d_call: TRBD1; v_call: TRBV5-6; j_call: TRBJ2-5; clone_size: few; cdr3_nt: TGTGCCAGCAGCTTCCGGACAGGACTCCAAGAGACCCAGTACTTC; cdr3_aa: CASSFRTGLQETQYF
d_call: TRBD2; v_call: TRBV19; j_call: TRBJ2-5; clone_size: -; cdr3_nt: TGTGCCAGTAGTATAAGCCGGGGGGGCGTAGAGACCCAGTACTTC; cdr3_aa: CASSISRGGVETQYF
d_call: -; v_call: TRBV13; j_call: TRBJ2-3; clone_size: -; cdr3_nt: TGTGCCAGCAGCTTATCAGGGGTCAGCACAGATACGCAGTATTTT; cdr3_aa: CASSLSGVSTDTQYF
d_call: TRBD1; v_call: TRBV15; j_call: TRBJ2-7; clone_size: once; cdr3_nt: TGTGCCACCAGCAGGGGGATGCAGGGGGTAGTCCACGAGCAGTACTTC; cdr3_aa: CATSRGMQGVVHEQYF
d_call: -; v_call: TRBV27; j_call: TRBJ2-3; clone_size: -; cdr3_nt: TGTGCCAGCAGTTTACGGAGGGGACTTGTAGATACGCAGTATTTT; cdr3_aa: CASSLRRGLVDTQYF
d_call: TRBD1; v_call: TRBV5-1; j_call: TRBJ2-5; clone_size: -; cdr3_nt: TGCGCCAGCAGCTCGCGGGGACAGGGCTACCAAGAGACCCAGTACTTC; cdr3_aa: CASSSRGQGYQETQYF
d_call: TRBD2; v_call: TRBV7-9; j_call: TRBJ2-1; clone_size: -; cdr3_nt: TGTGCCAGCAGCCCCGGACTAGAAGAATACAATGAGCAGTTCTTC; cdr3_aa: CASSPGLEEYNEQFF
d_call: -; v_call: TRBV9; j_call: TRBJ2-7; clone_size: -; cdr3_nt: TGTGCCAGCAGCGACCGGGACAACCGCTCCTACGAGCAGTACTTC; cdr3_aa: CASSDRDNRSYEQYF
d_call: -; v_call: TRBV7-2; j_call: TRBJ2-1; clone_size: -; cdr3_nt: TGTGCCAGCAGCTCCCCGTTGTTTAATGAGCAGTTCTTC; cdr3_aa: CASSSPLFNEQFF
d_call: -; v_call: TRBV19; j_call: TRBJ2-1; clone_size: -; cdr3_nt: TGTGCCAGTAGTGCTACCGGGACTCCTGACAATGAGCAGTTCTTC; cdr3_aa: CASSATGTPDNEQFF
d_call: TRBD1; v_call: TRBV19; j_call: TRBJ2-6; clone_size: -; cdr3_nt: TGTGCCAGTAGTACCGGGACAGGGGCCTCTGGGGCCAACGTCCTGACTTTC; cdr3_aa: CASSTGTGASGANVLTF
d_call: TRBD2; v_call: TRBV7-2; j_call: TRBJ2-3; clone_size: -; cdr3_nt: TGTGCCAGCAGGCGGGGGGCCGCCCAAATAGATACGCAGTATTTT; cdr3_aa: CASRRGAAQIDTQYF
d_call: TRBD2; v_call: TRBV18; j_call: TRBJ2-7; clone_size: -; cdr3_nt: TGTGCCAGCTCAGCGACTAGCGGGGGGGGTCCTTTTGAGCAGTACTTC; cdr3_aa: CASSATSGGGPFEQYF
d_call: TRBD1; v_call: TRBV10-1; j_call: TRBJ2-2; clone_size: -; cdr3_nt: TGCGCCAGCAGTCAGCCCGGGACAGGAGGTACCGGGGAGCTGTTTTTT; cdr3_aa: CASSQPGTGGTGELFF
d_call: -; v_call: TRBV11-3; j_call: TRBJ2-2; clone_size: -; cdr3_nt: TGTGCCAGCAGCTTAAGTCAGGGGGAGCTGTTTTTT; cdr3_aa: CASSLSQGELFF
d_call: -; v_call: TRBV2; j_call: TRBJ1-4; clone_size: -; cdr3_nt: TGTGCCAGCAGTGTGGGAGGGAGTCCTAATGAAAAACTGTTTTTT; cdr3_aa: CASSVGGSPNEKLFF
d_call: TRBD1; v_call: TRBV10-3; j_call: TRBJ2-2; clone_size: -; cdr3_nt: TGTGCCATCGACAGGGGGCTGAACACCGGGGAGCTGTTTTTT; cdr3_aa: CAIDRGLNTGELFF
d_call: TRBD1; v_call: TRBV28; j_call: TRBJ1-2; clone_size: few; cdr3_nt: TGTGCCAGCAGTTTAATGGCTAGGGGGCGGGACTATGGCTACACCTTC; cdr3_aa: CASSLMARGRDYGYTF
d_call: -; v_call: TRBV4-3; j_call: TRBJ1-2; clone_size: few; cdr3_nt: TGCGCCAGCAGCCGCCGGGCAGGGTGGGATGGCTACACCTTC; cdr3_aa: CASSRRAGWDGYTF
d_call: TRBD1; v_call: TRBV4-3; j_call: TRBJ2-6; clone_size: -; cdr3_nt: TGCGCCAGCAGCCGAGGGACAGGAGGTTTCCTCGGGTCTAGCTCTGGGGCCAACGGCCTGACTTTC; cdr3_aa: CASSRGTGGFLGSSSGANGLTF
d_call: -; v_call: TRBV9; j_call: TRBJ1-2; clone_size: -; cdr3_nt: TGTGCCAGCAGCGTCAGCAACAGCTATGGCTACACCTTC; cdr3_aa: CASSVSNSYGYTF
d_call: TRBD2; v_call: TRBV9; j_call: TRBJ2-1; clone_size: -; cdr3_nt: TGTGCTAGCAGCGTAGCCCCCACTAGCGGGGGCGGCAATGAGCAGTTCTTC; cdr3_aa: CASSVAPTSGGGNEQFF